This TCR beta chain came from a study of T cells in Graves' hyperthyroidism and ophthalmopathy. Turning to the study itself: Pretreatment peripheral blood was obtained at initial diagnosis.

V was pared by 2 bases and J by 8 bases, with 19 bases between. The germline V gene encodes CDR1 MNHEY and CDR2 SMNVEV (reference sequence). This CDR3 comprises 16 residues. Researchers defined stable Graves' hyperthyroidism as no ophthalmopathy progression within 18 months. Diagnosis rested on symptoms, serum thyroxine and TRAb, thyroid ultrasound, and orbital computed tomography. Cells are PBMCs isolated from 10 ml of fresh blood. RNA transcripts gave rise to amplified TCR beta CDR3 regions. TCR CDR3 regions were first amplified by RT-PCR with HTBI primers. One entry per CDR3 protein results from TCRdb running MiXCR on the multiplex PCR reads. The data show fewer than 600,000 distinct CDR3 sequences, 14% seen once.

The TCR was taken from a woman younger than 30 with Graves' hyperthyroidism. This chain connects TRBV27 to TRBJ2-1; the D call may be TRBD1 or TRBD2 (5 bases each). The sample consisted of blood. The CDR3 nucleotides are TGTGCCAGCAGTTTAAATTTGGGGACCTCTATGGATGAGCAGTTCTTC. Translating gives CASSLNLGTSMDEQFF.